This is a list of T cell receptor beta chains from one sample in a study of shared clonotypes between healthy human individuals. Clones were sequenced by immunoSEQ multiplex PCR, and TCRdb holds only the in-frame ones, with some missing. Among millions of clones listed, 95% were seen once. The sequenced sample consisted of naive CD4+ T cells sorted from blood. The receptor set was obtained from a man younger than 35 in good health. Both conserved end residues are part of each CDR3. The D gene is left open where the match is weak. Clone size appears in some rows only: once, few, many, or a class for an expanded clone.

>TRBD2|NA|TRBJ2-7|TRBV7-2
CASSSGTSGRASHEQYF
TGTGCCAGCAGCTCCGGGACTAGCGGGAGGGCCAGCCACGAGCAGTACTTC
>NA|NA|TRBJ2-1|TRBV7-9
CASRTADNNEQFF
TGTGCCAGCAGGACGGCGGATAACAATGAGCAGTTCTTC
>TRBD1|NA|TRBJ1-1|TRBV5-4
CASSTQTGAVNTEAFF
TGTGCCAGCAGCACGCAGACAGGGGCCGTGAACACTGAAGCTTTCTTT
>NA|NA|TRBJ2-2|TRBV18
CASSLRSEGTGELFF
TGTGCCAGCTCACTACGATCAGAAGGCACCGGGGAGCTGTTTTTT
>TRBD1|NA|TRBJ1-6|TRBV7-8
CASSPRTGDSYNSPLHF
TGTGCCAGCAGCCCCCGGACAGGGGACTCCTATAATTCACCCCTCCACTTT
>NA|NA|TRBJ2-7|TRBV5-3
CARDLGFYEQYF
TGTGCCAGAGATCTGGGCTTCTACGAGCAGTACTTC
>NA|NA|TRBJ1-5|TRBV23-1
CAIPERMFSNQPQHF
TGCGCCATCCCGGAACGGATGTTTAGCAATCAGCCCCAGCATTTT
>TRBD2|NA|TRBJ2-3|TRBV10-3
CAISELAGGPKDTQYF
TGTGCCATCAGTGAACTAGCGGGAGGGCCGAAGGATACGCAGTATTTT
>NA|NA|TRBJ2-7|TRBV6-1
CASSEMADKNYEQYF
TGTGCCAGCAGTGAAATGGCGGACAAGAACTACGAGCAGTACTTC
>NA|NA|TRBJ2-5|TRBV6-5
CASSYSRETQYF
TGTGCCAGCAGTTACTCGCGGGAGACCCAGTACTTC
>NA|NA|TRBJ1-5|TRBV6-1
CASNPTWDSNQPQHF
TGTGCCAGCAACCCCACTTGGGATAGCAATCAGCCCCAGCATTTT
>TRBD2|NA|TRBJ2-5|TRBV2
CASSEVGLAGETQYF
TGTGCCAGCAGTGAAGTCGGACTAGCCGGAGAGACCCAGTACTTC
>NA|NA|TRBJ2-1|TRBV6-4
CASSESGTVHEQFF
TGTGCCAGCAGTGAGTCAGGGACGGTACATGAGCAGTTCTTC
>NA|NA|TRBJ1-6|TRBV6-1
CASSEAWQGYSPLHF
TGTGCCAGCAGTGAAGCTTGGCAGGGTTATTCACCCCTCCACTTT
>TRBD2|once|TRBJ2-7|TRBV7-2
CASRLSSGQTYEQYF
TGTGCCAGCCGGTTAAGTAGCGGGCAAACCTACGAGCAGTACTTC
>NA|once|TRBJ1-6|TRBV4-1
CASSQARGSSYNSPLHF
TGCGCCAGCAGCCAAGCCCGGGGGAGCTCCTATAATTCACCCCTCCACTTT
>TRBD2|NA|TRBJ2-7|TRBV5-4
CASSPKPGGVYEQYF
TGTGCCAGCAGCCCCAAACCGGGGGGAGTCTACGAGCAGTACTTC
>NA|NA|TRBJ2-7|TRBV12-2
CASRLACGRGKDYEQYF
TGTGCAAGTCGCTTAGCCTGTGGGAGGGGCAAAGACTACGAGCAGTACTTC
>TRBD1|NA|TRBJ1-5|TRBV6-1
CASSALIGGQPQHF
TGTGCCAGCAGTGCCCTTATAGGGGGCCAGCCCCAGCATTTT
>TRBD2|NA|TRBJ2-1|TRBV14
CASSQEPYDWREEYNEQFF
TGTGCCAGCAGCCAAGAGCCGTATGATTGGCGGGAGGAATACAATGAGCAGTTCTTC
>NA|NA|TRBJ2-6|TRBV7-9
CASSSYMYLAPGANVLTF
TGTGCCAGCAGCTCTTATATGTACCTAGCTCCTGGGGCCAACGTCCTGACTTTC
>TRBD1|NA|TRBJ2-6|TRBV7-3
CASSPGQGKGGANVLTF
TGTGCCAGCAGCCCCGGACAGGGGAAAGGAGGGGCCAACGTCCTGACTTTC
>NA|NA|TRBJ1-2|TRBV5-1
CASSLSRNILIRANYGYTF
TGCGCCAGCAGCTTGTCCAGGAATATTCTCATTCGTGCTAACTATGGCTACACCTTC
>NA|NA|TRBJ2-7|TRBV5-6
CASSLVGAREQYF
TGTGCCAGCAGCTTGGTGGGGGCTCGGGAGCAGTACTTC
>NA|NA|TRBJ1-3|TRBV7-8
CASSLGLSPRESGNTIYF
TGTGCCAGCAGCTTAGGCCTATCCCCCCGGGAGTCTGGAAACACCATATATTTT
>NA|once|TRBJ2-7|TRBV11-1
CASSPRSSGMIYEQYF
TGTGCCAGCAGCCCAAGATCATCAGGGATGATCTACGAGCAGTACTTC
>TRBD1|NA|TRBJ1-2|TRBV28
CASSETGNYGYTF
TGTGCCAGCAGTGAGACAGGGAACTATGGCTACACCTTC
>TRBD1|NA|TRBJ2-7|TRBV7-2
CASSLGQGSDEQYF
TGTGCCAGCAGCTTGGGACAGGGATCGGACGAGCAGTACTTC
>TRBD2|NA|TRBJ2-7|TRBV10-1
CASSESGRAVYEQYF
TGCGCCAGCAGTGAATCAGGGAGGGCCGTCTACGAGCAGTACTTC
>NA|NA|TRBJ1-6|TRBV4-1
CASSQYRTINSPLHF
TGCGCCAGCAGCCAATATCGGACGATTAATTCACCCCTCCACTTT
>TRBD1|NA|TRBJ1-1|TRBV19
CASRSHRGQDTEAFF
TGTGCCAGTAGAAGTCACAGGGGGCAGGACACTGAAGCTTTCTTT
>TRBD2|NA|TRBJ2-3|TRBV7-2
CASSPSGRTTDTQYF
TGTGCCAGCAGTCCTAGCGGGAGGACCACAGATACGCAGTATTTT
>NA|many|TRBJ2-5|TRBV9
CAGGETQYF
TGTGCCGGCGGGGAGACCCAGTACTTC
>NA|NA|TRBJ2-7|TRBV6-1
CASSETGIRWTF
TGTGCCAGCAGTGAAACGGGGATCCGGTGGACCTTC
>NA|NA|TRBJ2-4|TRBV10-3
CAISESSSEGNIQYF
TGTGCCATCAGTGAGTCGTCGAGCGAGGGAAACATTCAGTACTTC
>NA|NA|TRBJ1-5|TRBV27
CASINLRRPLNQPQHF
TGTGCCAGCATCAACCTCCGGCGCCCTTTAAATCAGCCCCAGCATTTT